The 32 T cell receptor beta chains below were found in one sample sequenced in a study of shared clonotypes between healthy human individuals. The repertoire was sequenced with immunoSEQ multiplex PCR; TCRdb's copy has only in-frame clones and lacks some. The table has roughly 330,000 clones, approximately 79% seen once; the top ten hold approximately 10%. Sequenced sample: memory CD4+ T cells sorted from blood. Subset here: CD45RA-negative fraction. Every receptor here comes from a man younger than 45 in good health.

The chain couples TRBV6-1 to TRBJ2-2, with TRBD2 identical over 9 bases. The germline V gene has CDR1 MNHNS and CDR2 SASEGT. The CDR3 extends over 17 amino acids. V gave up 4 bases and J gave up 3 bases; unmatched junction bases: 9. The DNA for the CDR3 is TGTGCCAGCAGTGGAGTGGCGGGAGGGGTGGACACCGGGGAGCTGTTTTTT. Amino acids: CASSGVAGGVDTGELFF.

This clone turned up a few times. The chain has TRBV29-1 and TRBJ1-2; no reliable D call. The CDR3 runs 12 residues. Germline loops: CDR1 SQVTM, CDR2 ANQGSEA. Trimming shortened V by 6 bases and J by 8 bases, and 16 bases separated the two germline ends. The CDR3 sequence: CSVPGVGGGYTF. DNA of the CDR3: TGCAGCGTCCCAGGAGTAGGCGGGGGCTACACCTTC.

This chain connects TRBV5-1 to TRBJ2-5, with a weak D call TRBD1 (6 bases). CDR1 and CDR2 from the germline V gene are SGHRS and YFSETQ. This CDR3 is 15 amino acids long. V lost 4 bases and J 2 bases, leaving 15 bases between the germline ends. The chain's CDR3 is CASSPKTGKQETQYF. The CDR3 DNA sequence: TGCGCCAGCAGCCCCAAAACAGGGAAACAAGAGACCCAGTACTTC.

The CDR3 DNA reads TGTGCCAGCTCACCTTCCGGGACAGTCGTCGGGGAGCTGTTTTTT. Translated: CASSPSGTVVGELFF. The chain carries TRBV18 and TRBJ2-2, with 7 nucleotides matching TRBD1. The germline V gene has CDR1 KGHSH and CDR2 LQKENI. V lost 3 bases to trimming and J lost 7 bases; unmatched junction nucleotides: 8. This CDR3 has 15 residues. Using reference TRBV18 and TRBJ2-2 for the parts outside the CDR3, the full variable domain is NAGVMQNPRHLVRRRGQEARLRCSPMKGHSHVYWYRQLPEEGLKFMVYLQKENIIDESGMPKERFSAEFPKEGPSILRIQQVVRGDSAAYFCASSPSGTVVGELFFGEGSRLTVL.

This chain links TRBV18 with TRBJ2-7, with unresolved D. The germline CDR1 and CDR2 sequences are KGHSH and LQKENI. This CDR3 spans 14 amino acids. V gave up 0 bases and J gave up 0 bases, with 6 bases separating them. In nucleotides, the CDR3 is TGTGCCAGCTCACCACCCCCAGGCTCCTACGAGCAGTACTTC. Translation gives CASSPPPGSYEQYF.

To note about this clone: Other nucleotide sequences from this sample produce the same CDR3. The chain uses TRBV5-6 and TRBJ2-2, with no clear D. Germline V gene sequence: CDR1 SGHDT, CDR2 YYEEEE. The CDR3 loop spans 15 amino acids. V dropped 0 bases and J dropped 3 bases, with 9 bases sitting between them. The CDR3 sequence: CASSLGRAYTGELFF. CDR3 DNA: TGTGCCAGCAGCTTGGGTCGGGCGTACACCGGGGAGCTGTTTTTT.

The chain employs TRBV6-1 and TRBJ2-1, with D perhaps being TRBD1 or TRBD2 (5 bases each). Per germline, CDR1 MNHNS and CDR2 SASEGT. There are 17 residues in the CDR3. Trimming shortened V by 2 bases and J by 6 bases, and 20 bases separated the two germline ends. The CDR3 is CASSESRGRPYFNEQFF. CDR3 DNA sequence: TGTGCCAGCAGTGAAAGTCGGGGCAGGCCCTATTTCAATGAGCAGTTCTTC.

A word on this clone: The junction and the germline gene differ at one end; a read error may be behind it. This chain connects TRBV7-7 to TRBJ2-1, with 8 bases lining up with TRBD1. Germline-derived CDR1 and CDR2 are SSHAT and FNYEAQ (reference sequence). CDR3 length equals 14 residues. The CDR3 sequence: CASSSNHGQGEQFF. CDR3 nucleotide sequence: TGTGCTAGCAGCTCTAACCACGGACAGGGCGAGCAGTTCTTC.

This clone was observed a handful of times. The J gene is TRBJ2-6, the V gene TRBV10-2; D is unresolved. The CDR3 is made up of 15 amino acids. Germline V gene sequence: CDR1 WSHSY, CDR2 SAAADI. Trimming stripped 6 bases from V and 1 base from J, with 10 bases between. The chain's CDR3 is CASSLASSGANVLTF. CDR3 DNA: TGCGCCAGCAGCTTGGCCTCTTCTGGGGCCAACGTCCTGACTTTC.

This clone was observed at least ten times. The chain employs TRBV7-9 and TRBJ2-1; 12 bases map to TRBD2. CDR1 and CDR2 from the germline V gene are SEHNR and FQNEAQ (reference sequence). CDR3 length: 16 residues. The V gene end was trimmed by 5 bases and the J gene end by 5 bases; junction bases not matched to a gene: 7. The CDR3 DNA reads TGTGCCAGCAGCGCAACGGGACTAGCGGGTGACAATGAGCAGTTCTTC. Residues: CASSATGLAGDNEQFF.

The CDR3 region is CASSRGGSGSSYEQYF. CDR3 bases: TGTGCCAGCAGCCGGGGAGGTAGCGGGTCCTCCTACGAGCAGTACTTC. This chain links TRBV5-4 with TRBJ2-7; 7 positions agree with TRBD2. Germline CDR1 SGHNT, CDR2 YYREEE (reference sequence). After removal of 4 bases from V and 0 bases from J, the junction contained 10 bases not matched to a gene. CDR3 length: 16 amino acids.

For this clone: This could be a read error, since a much larger clone is one nucleotide away. This sample also contains other DNA sequences that code for the same CDR3. J is TRBJ2-7 and V is TRBV6-6, with D possibly being TRBD2 (5 bases). The CDR3 runs 15 residues. CDR1 MNHNY and CDR2 SVGAGI come from the germline V gene (reference sequence). In DNA form, the CDR3 reads TGTGCCAGTAGTTACTCCGGCCAGGCGGGCTACGAGCAGTACTTC. Encoded protein: CASSYSGQAGYEQYF.

This clone occurred once. The CDR3 DNA reads TGTGCCACCAGCAGAGATTCCTTGTTAGGGGATCACGAGCAGTACTTC. This gives the protein CATSRDSLLGDHEQYF. The chain uses TRBV15 and TRBJ2-7, with a weak D call TRBD1 (5 bases). With 0 bases removed from V and 5 bases from J, the gap between germline ends came to 17 bases. Germline V lookup: CDR1 LNHNV, CDR2 YYDKDF (reference sequence). The CDR3 runs to 16 residues.

This clone was seen ten or more times. The V gene is TRBV11-3, the J gene TRBJ1-1, with D possibly TRBD1 on 6 matching bases. Between the trimmed V and J ends, which lost 1 base and 4 bases, there was a span of 7 bases. The CDR3 length is 13 residues. Germline V gene lookup returns CDR1 SGHNT and CDR2 YENEEA. Written as DNA, the CDR3 is TGTGCCAGCAGCTTAGCCAGGGGCACTGAAGCTTTCTTT. It encodes CASSLARGTEAFF.

Turning to this clone: A much larger clone sits a single nucleotide away, making a read error possible. The chain uses TRBV19 and TRBJ2-1, with D uncertain. This CDR3 is 11 amino acids long. V lost 6 bases and J lost 6, with 6 bases in between. Germline CDR1 reads LNHDA; CDR2 reads SQIVND (reference sequence). CDR3 residues: CASSPGNEQFF. The CDR3, as DNA: TGTGCCAGTAGCCCGGGCAATGAGCAGTTCTTC. The full variable domain, with the rest looked up from reference TRBV19 and TRBJ2-1, is DGGITQSPKYLFRKEGQNVTLSCEQNLNHDAMYWYRQDPGQGLRLIYYSQIVNDFQKGDIAEGYSVSREKKESFPLTVTSAQKNPTAFYLCASSPGNEQFFGPGTRLTVL.

About this clone: A much larger clone differs from this one at a single base, so this may be a read error. Within the sample, other DNA sequences also encode this same CDR3. CDR3 region: CASSLAGGNQPQHF. The CDR3, as DNA: TGTGCCAGCAGCTTGGCGGGGGGCAATCAGCCCCAGCATTTT. This chain connects TRBV7-9 to TRBJ1-5; a possible D gene is TRBD1 (5 bases). This CDR3 is 14 amino acids long. The V end was cut by 3 bases, the J end by 2 bases, with 8 bases between. Looked up from germline, CDR1 is SEHNR and CDR2 is FQNEAQ (reference sequence).

The rearrangement joins TRBV5-3 to TRBJ1-5; D remains ambiguous. TRBV5-3 is identified as an open reading frame with a role that is uncertain. V lost 1 base and J lost 6, with 14 bases in between. The CDR3 is 15 residues long. The CDR3: CARSLRQYVAQPQHF. In nucleotides, the CDR3 is TGTGCCAGAAGCTTGAGGCAGTACGTTGCTCAGCCCCAGCATTTT.

The chain joins TRBV6-5 to TRBJ2-3; D might be TRBD2 (5 bases). Germline V CDR1 and CDR2: MNHEY, SVGAGI. The CDR3 covers 12 residues. Trimming stripped 7 bases from V and 1 base from J, with 6 bases between. The CDR3: CASIGGTDTQYF. In DNA form, the CDR3 reads TGTGCCAGCATCGGGGGCACAGATACGCAGTATTTT.

The rearrangement links TRBV30 to TRBJ1-3; D is perhaps TRBD1 (6 bases). This CDR3 has 13 residues. Trimming took off 5 bases at V and 2 bases at J, with 10 bases between the two ends. In germline, CDR1 is GTSNPN, CDR2 SVGIG (reference sequence). In DNA form, the CDR3 reads TGTGCCTGGCGACAGGCCCCTGGAAACACCATATATTTT. Residues: CAWRQAPGNTIYF.

The chain links TRBV11-2 to TRBJ1-1; maybe TRBD1 (6 bases). The germline V gene has CDR1 SGHAT and CDR2 FQNNGV. There are 16 residues in the CDR3. Between the trimmed V and J ends, which lost 5 bases and 1 base, there was a span of 17 bases. CDR3 amino acids: CASSPTGGGENTEAFF. The CDR3 DNA reads TGTGCCAGCAGCCCGACCGGGGGGGGCGAGAACACTGAAGCTTTCTTT.

This chain links TRBV5-4 with TRBJ2-5; TRBD1 or TRBD2 may be the D gene (7 bases each). Germline V gene sequence: CDR1 SGHNT, CDR2 YYREEE (reference sequence). This CDR3 region has 15 residues. The V gene lost 5 bases and the J gene lost 1 base, with 15 bases spanning the gap. CDR3 nucleotides: TGTGCCAGCAGACTCAGGGGGGGGAGCCAAGAGACCCAGTACTTC. Translating it yields CASRLRGGSQETQYF.

The chain uses TRBV10-3 and TRBJ2-7; TRBD1 aligns across 7 bases. Germline assignment: CDR1 ENHRY and CDR2 SYGVKD. Unmatched junction bases numbered 9, after V lost 4 bases and J lost 0 bases. CDR3 length: 16 residues. This CDR3 is CAISVNPGQSSYEQYF. As DNA, the CDR3 is TGTGCCATCAGTGTAAATCCGGGACAGTCCTCCTACGAGCAGTACTTC.

The rearrangement uses TRBV27 and TRBJ1-4; D is unresolved. The germline V gene encodes CDR1 MNHEY and CDR2 SMNVEV (reference sequence). The ends were cut back, 9 bases at V and 8 bases at J, with 19 bases in the middle. The CDR3 totals 14 residues. CDR3 region: CASSQASINEKLFF. The DNA for the CDR3 is TGTGCCAGTTCCCAGGCGTCCATAAACGAAAAACTGTTTTTT. Combining the CDR3 with reference TRBV27 and TRBJ1-4 gives the whole variable domain EAQVTQNPRYLITVTGKKLTVTCSQNMNHEYMSWYRQDPGLGLRQIYYSMNVEVTDKGDVPEGYKVSRKEKRNFPLILESPSPNQTSLYFCASSQASINEKLFFGSGTQLSVL.

This chain connects TRBV5-4 to TRBJ2-1; 15 bases match TRBD2. Trimming at V came to 3 bases and at J to 5 bases, leaving 0 bases not matched to a gene. In germline, CDR1 is SGHNT, CDR2 YYREEE (reference sequence). The CDR3 length is 15 residues. CDR3 residues: CASSWTSGRDNEQFF. The CDR3, as DNA: TGTGCCAGCAGCTGGACTAGCGGGAGGGACAATGAGCAGTTCTTC.

The chain uses TRBV6-1 and TRBJ2-2; D unclear. The V gene's germline CDR1 is MNHNS and CDR2 SASEGT. V dropped 2 bases and J dropped 7 bases, with 5 bases sitting between them. The CDR3 is 12 residues long. The CDR3 region has the DNA TGTGCCAGCAGTGAATGGAGCGGGGAGCTGTTTTTT. This encodes CASSEWSGELFF.

This rearrangement joins TRBV7-8 to TRBJ1-3, with D unresolved. Germline V gene data show CDR1 as SGHVS and CDR2 as FQNEAQ. The V end lost 2 bases, the J end lost 0 bases, and 11 bases lay between the germline ends. This CDR3 has 16 residues. CDR3 nucleotides: TGTGCCAGCAGCTTATCTTTAGCAGCCTCTGGAAACACCATATATTTT. This gives the protein CASSLSLAASGNTIYF.

This clone was counted a few times. The chain recombines TRBV4-2 with TRBJ2-3; D might be TRBD2 (6 bases). Germline CDR1 and CDR2: LGHNA and YNFKEQ. CDR3 length equals 15 residues. Trimming cost V 5 bases and J 2 bases, with 14 bases left between them. CDR3 in DNA: TGTGCCAGCAGCTTCGGTGCGGGAACCACAGATACGCAGTATTTT. Residues: CASSFGAGTTDTQYF.

V usage is TRBV30 and J usage is TRBJ1-5; D uncertain. The ends were cut back, 1 base at V and 7 bases at J, with 20 bases in the middle. The CDR3 consists of 16 residues. CDR1 is GTSNPN, CDR2 SVGIG, per germline (reference sequence). CDR3 sequence reads: CAWSALLGIGEQPQHF. For the CDR3, the DNA is TGTGCCTGGAGTGCCCTGCTAGGGATCGGAGAACAGCCCCAGCATTTT. Complete variable domain (other parts from reference TRBV30 and TRBJ1-5): SQTIHQWPATLVQPVGSPLSLECTVEGTSNPNLYWYRQAAGRGLQLLFYSVGIGQISSEVPQNLSASRPQDRQFILSSKKLLLSDSGFYLCAWSALLGIGEQPQHFGDGTRLSIL.

The chain couples TRBV2 to TRBJ2-5; D gene uncertain. This CDR3 is built from 11 residues. Trimming pared 11 bases from V and 1 base from J, leaving 8 bases between. Looked up from germline, CDR1 is SNHLY and CDR2 is FYNNEI. CDR3 region: CAPRIQETQYF. The CDR3 region has the DNA TGTGCCCCTCGCATCCAAGAGACCCAGTACTTC.

This chain uses TRBV5-6 with TRBJ2-5, with D uncertain. The CDR3 has 14 amino acids. Per germline, CDR1 SGHDT and CDR2 YYEEEE. The V end lost 0 bases, the J end lost 5 bases, and 11 bases lay between the germline ends. The CDR3 sequence: CASSLGSVRETQYF. DNA of the CDR3: TGTGCCAGCAGCTTGGGTTCTGTTCGGGAGACCCAGTACTTC.

This clone was counted ten times or more. Here the CDR3 reads CASSPPTGAQGEQFF. The CDR3 DNA reads TGTGCCAGCTCACCACCGACAGGGGCCCAGGGTGAGCAGTTCTTC. The chain employs TRBV18 and TRBJ2-1; 8 positions match TRBD1. V gave up 0 bases and J gave up 9 bases; unmatched junction bases: 7. Germline V CDR1 and CDR2: KGHSH, LQKENI. The CDR3 runs 15 residues.

The rearrangement links TRBV11-2 to TRBJ2-3; D is undetermined. The V end lost 5 bases, the J end lost 1 base, and 16 bases lay between the germline ends. CDR3 length: 16 residues. Germline V gives CDR1 SGHAT, CDR2 FQNNGV. This CDR3 is CASSIRVSRGTDTQYF. CDR3 nucleotide sequence: TGTGCCAGCAGCATTAGAGTATCTAGAGGCACAGATACGCAGTATTTT.